This TCR beta chain is from a study of cytomegalovirus exposure and HLA in healthy donors. Deletions cut 0 bases from V and 6 bases from J, with 17 bases between. CDR3 length equals 16 residues. Germline CDR1 is SGHRS and CDR2 is YFSETQ. Researchers ran the PCR with 60 Vbeta and 13 Jbeta primers. Profiled with immunoSEQ multiplex PCR; TCRdb holds only in-frame clones, not every one. Altogether more than 150,000 clones are present, over 75% being singletons, with the ten largest covering approximately 1.3%. The sequence was obtained from a man between 45 and 60 years old in good health and CMV-seropositive. Sequenced: PBMCs. The chain is built from TRBV5-1 and TRBJ2-3; D unclear. In nucleotides, the CDR3 is TGCGCCAGCAGCTTGGACGCGGCGACCCCGGCGGATACGCAGTATTTT. This encodes CASSLDAATPADTQYF.